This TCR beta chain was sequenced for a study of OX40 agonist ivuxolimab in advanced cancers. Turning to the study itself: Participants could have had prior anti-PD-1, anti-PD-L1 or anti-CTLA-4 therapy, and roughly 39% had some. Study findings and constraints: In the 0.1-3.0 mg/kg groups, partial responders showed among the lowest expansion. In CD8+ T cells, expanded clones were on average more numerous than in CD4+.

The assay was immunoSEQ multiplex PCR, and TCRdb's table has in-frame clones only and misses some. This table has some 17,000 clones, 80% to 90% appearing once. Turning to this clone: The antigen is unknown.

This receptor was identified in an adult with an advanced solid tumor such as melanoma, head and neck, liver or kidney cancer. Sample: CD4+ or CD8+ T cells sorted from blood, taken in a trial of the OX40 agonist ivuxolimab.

Written as DNA, the CDR3 is TGTGGGGTAGGCGGGAGGTCCTACAATGAGCAGTTCTTC. Its translation: CGVGGRSYNEQFF. The V call is TRBV6-6, the J call TRBJ2-1, with 8 bases matching TRBD2. This CDR3 contains 13 residues. The V gene's germline CDR1 is MNHNY and CDR2 SVGAGI (reference sequence).